The entry that follows covers one T cell receptor beta chain sequence. A read error may account for a junction end that differs from germline. The sample originates from a study of read filtering for tumor transcriptome and immune sequencing. Looking at the study overall: Patients were 17 to 20 male and roughly 15 female, mean age approximately 60 years, range about 45 to 85. R-ISS stage counts were eight or nine for I, about 17 for II, 7 for III.

This library used roughly 0.4 ug RNA and molecular barcoded adaptors spanning alpha/delta and beta/gamma chains. A single record per CDR3 protein comes from TCRdb applying MiXCR to the reads. In the table there are approximately 93,000 distinct CDR3 sequences, 20% to 25% of which are singletons. The source material was a population of CD138-negative cells sorted from bone marrow. The sequence came from a donor over 35 with multiple myeloma.

The CDR3 reads CASSPPGQGAPHF. In DNA form, the CDR3 reads TGTGCCAGCAGTCCTCCGGGACAGGGGGCGCCGCACTTC. V and J are TRBV27 and TRBJ2-7; TRBD1 matches at 12 bases. CDR1 and CDR2 from the germline V gene are MNHEY and SMNVEV (reference sequence). The CDR3 has 13 residues.